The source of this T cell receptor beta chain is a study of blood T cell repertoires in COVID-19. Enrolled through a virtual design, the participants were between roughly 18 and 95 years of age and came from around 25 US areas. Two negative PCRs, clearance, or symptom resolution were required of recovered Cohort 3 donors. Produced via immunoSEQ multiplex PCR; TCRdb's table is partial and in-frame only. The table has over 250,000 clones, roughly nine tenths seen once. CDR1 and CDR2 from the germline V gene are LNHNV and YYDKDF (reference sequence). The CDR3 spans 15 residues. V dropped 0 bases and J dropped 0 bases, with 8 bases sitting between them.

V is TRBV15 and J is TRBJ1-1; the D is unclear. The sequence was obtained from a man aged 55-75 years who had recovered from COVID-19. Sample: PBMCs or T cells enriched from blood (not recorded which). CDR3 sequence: CATSRDINMNTEAFF. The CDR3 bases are TGTGCCACCAGCAGAGACATCAACATGAACACTGAAGCTTTCTTT.